This TCR beta chain originates from a study of cytomegalovirus exposure and HLA in healthy donors (dated by TCRdb to about 2017). As for the study more broadly: An earlier analysis of 587 of the donors reported 250 to 300 Gb of sequence data and 117 million unique TCR beta sequences from about 179 million T cells. A later analysis re-analyzed previously published TCR beta repertoires from 600 to 850 donors and added high-resolution HLA genotyping to study TCR occurrence patterns. In a later genetic analysis, genome-wide SNP genotypes for about three fifths of the roughly 670 donors were used, and that subset was treated as a discovery cohort. Both class I and class II loci were covered by HLA typing, at four-digit resolution. Every discovery cohort repertoire had been produced on one sequencing platform. Four to six DR-DQ haplotypes were handled as single units for association and clustering because linkage in the cohort was strong. To predict cytomegalovirus infection status, the study combined high-throughput TCR immunosequencing, statistical association of individual TCRs with disease status, and machine learning. In the later analysis, no new phenotypic data were used to find candidate immune exposures; instead, reliance was placed on TCR beta sequences and their occurrence across donors. The study aimed to test whether signatures of past pathogen exposure could be identified by cataloging public T cell receptors. An early release covering approximately 600 HLA-typed donors comprised approximately 300 gigabases of sequencing data and approximately 80 million unique TCR sequences. Of the approximately 400 genotyped donors, roughly 80% were placed in the genetic ancestry cluster associated with self-reported Caucasian donors. In an earlier analysis of 587 of the donors, high-throughput TCR beta sequencing was used to judge whether each TCR beta V gene segment behaved as functional or pseudogenic. The number of donors typed differed by locus, with roughly 620-640 for A, B, C, DRB1 and DQB1, over 500 for DQA1, about 610 for DPA1, and about 450 for DPB1. Using immunosequencing, the study profiled T cell repertoires from 666 subjects and related those repertoires to cytomegalovirus serostatus. Across about 370 genotyped donors of the cohort, an average of 235,054 unique TCR beta nucleotide sequences per donor were sequenced, and approximately 17% of those sequences were non-productive. Alongside the repertoire data, information on donor age, sex, ethnicity and CMV serostatus was compiled. In addition to the first cohort of around 670 subjects, a separate validation cohort of around 110 different subjects was used. Summary of the overall study and its limitations: In a later analysis, TCR association rates were found to vary across HLA loci, with the most associated TCRs seen for DRB1 alleles and the fewest for HLA-C alleles. A group of highly shared sequence variants was considered likely to be a technical artifact of the sequencing pipeline. Presence/absence analyses assumed roughly uniform sequencing depth across donors, an assumption that may not hold. In a later analysis, HLA-associated TCR beta chains were found to be more clonally expanded and to have lower generation probabilities than equally common non-associated chains. Only TCR beta chains were sequenced in this cohort, and the absence of alpha or paired-chain data limited detectable features. A few of the identified cytomegalovirus-associated TCR beta chains were confirmed in vitro to be specific for cytomegalovirus antigens. A further reported finding was that TCR beta sequences accurately predicted the HLA-A and HLA-B alleles for most subjects in the first cohort. It was suggested by the authors that the approach could potentially be generalized to other disease states and immunological phenotypes. Across donors, most TCR sequences were observed very rarely, whereas some public TCRs were present in many individuals. V-gene and J-gene trimming of TCR beta chains was associated with a missense DCLRE1C variant in a later genetic analysis, and the association was replicated in an independent cohort. In a later genetic analysis, fewer N-insertions in productive TCRs were reported among donors in an Asian-associated ancestry cluster than the 666-donor mean. Seventeen rarely observed V segments, including chromosome 9 orphons, were excluded from the earlier analysis of just under 600 of the donors because counts were too low. At a false discovery rate of 0.05, a later analysis linked 15,000 to 20,000 TCR beta sequences to specific HLA alleles. Because some donors lacked HLA typing at each locus, the association tests relied only on the typed subset. Several of the top co-occurrence clusters appeared to be linked to parvovirus B19, influenza, CMV and Epstein-Barr virus, according to a later analysis. In the study, approximately 160 TCR beta chains were listed as associated with cytomegalovirus. Some IMGT-functional V segments, including TRBV6-2 and TRBV6-3, could not be told apart with the 87-base-pair reads, so those segments were excluded. Immune exposure information for the cohort was limited to CMV serostatus. According to a later analysis, most CMV-associated TCR beta chains appeared to be HLA-restricted, and the HLA associations seemed to be driven largely by CMV exposure. Broadly in line with IMGT annotations, most TCR beta V segments showed up in productive rearrangements about 87% or about 30% of the time in an earlier analysis of some 590 of the donors. Linkage disequilibrium might explain the correlated functional status among segregating V segments, but an unknown experimental factor could not be ruled out. Cytomegalovirus status was reported to be diagnosed by the classifier with high specificity and sensitivity in both the original and validation cohorts. Strong co-occurrence of HLA alleles, especially DR and DQ, made assigning TCR associations to individual alleles difficult.

In total, fewer than 750 healthy bone marrow donors made up the cohort. Cohort members were all nominally healthy when sampled, although unrecorded immune exposures were likely present. The donor tested CMV seropositive and was one of the 289 seropositive cohort members. Every donor gave a peripheral blood sample, and the peripheral blood mononuclear cells from that sample were used for TCR beta sequencing. Genomic DNA extraction from the blood cell samples was performed with the Qiagen DNeasy Blood Extraction Kit. Concerning this clone itself: What antigen it recognizes has not been identified. No much larger clonotype is one base removed from it; base qualities were not supplied.

Receptor amplification or capture employed the immunoSEQ multiplex PCR assay. The multiplex PCR relied on a mix of 60 forward primers for TCR Vbeta segments and 13 reverse primers for TCR Jbeta segments. The CDR3 region of rearranged TCR beta genes was amplified from genomic DNA with a multiplex PCR assay. The Illumina HiSeq System was used to sequence the amplified TCR beta libraries as 87-base-pair reads. In the paper's pipeline: A later analysis tallied 80 million to 95 million unique TCR beta chains across the 640 or so repertoires, and 10 million to 11 million of those chains were shared by two or more donors. Raw reads were error-corrected and collapsed into unique sequences with a nearest-neighbor algorithm that merged closely related sequences to remove PCR and sequencing errors. Alignment of CDR3 sequences to IMGT reference sequences was used to assign V, D and J gene segments. Each retained sequence needed at least a six-nucleotide match to both a V gene segment and a J gene segment. A rearrangement was called productive if the CDR3 had no stop codons and remained in frame with V and J, and every other rearrangement was called non-productive. CDR3 was defined by IMGT convention, running from the second conserved V-encoded cysteine to the conserved J-encoded phenylalanine. In an earlier analysis of more than 550 of the donors, sequences lacking an unambiguous match to a single V gene segment were excluded. In an earlier analysis of around 600 of the donors, V segments were called functional above 56.7% productive rearrangements and were called segregating when the between-donor standard deviation exceeded 5%. A statistical classification framework was built to diagnose cytomegalovirus status from the catalog of TCR beta chain sequences. A later analysis assigned V and J genes by comparing TCR nucleotide sequences with IMGT/GENE-DB human TR gene sequences. A later analysis assigned CDR3 sequences and most-parsimonious VDJ recombination scenarios with the TCRdist pipeline. In a later analysis, every TCR beta chain was defined by the combination of its CDR3 amino acid sequence and its V-gene family, and reads without a unique V-gene family were dropped. In a later analysis, fewer than 650 highly shared, low-generation-probability nucleotide sequences were removed to address suspected cross-contamination and a sequencing artifact. For each public chain, a later analysis derived a clonal expansion index from normalized ranks of inferred template counts within each repertoire. A later analysis computed generation probabilities with a VDJ recombination model fitted to out-of-frame rearrangements, and checked the results against IGoR. In a later analysis, hypergeometric tests were used to score TCR-TCR, TCR-HLA and TCR-CMV co-occurrence, with a repertoire-size bias correction applied to TCR pairs. A later analysis estimated false discovery rates by permuting HLA or CMV assignments 20 times. In a later analysis, co-occurring TCRs were grouped using DBSCAN, and TCRdist sequence similarity was added for clustering within HLA-allele-positive subsets. Repertoires with fewer than 30,000 or more than 120,000 public chains, plus five repertoires with anomalous nucleotide sharing, were excluded from co-occurrence clustering. What TCRdb holds here is the immuneACCESS table cut down to in-frame rearrangements. Part of the clones is not present; checked against another copy, under half of the missing clones reflect an unresolved V gene, and the others are unexplained. The D gene and trimming were derived from the DNA, and the V and J assignments and clone size from that table. The sample includes 100,000 to 150,000 clones, with 83% observed a single time. 3.6% of the sample lies in the top ten.

The germline V gene encodes CDR1 MNHEY and CDR2 SMNVEV (reference sequence). After removal of 0 bases from V and 10 bases from J, the junction retains 3 bases not matched to a gene. Spanning cysteine to phenylalanine, the CDR3 consists of 13 amino acids. The only DNA kept is the CDR3, 39 bases in frame from the first base. The chain links TRBV27 with TRBJ1-1; 9 junctional bases match TRBD1. The clonotype originates from a woman between 40 and 50 years old in good health and CMV-seropositive. Material: PBMCs. The nucleotide sequence is TGTGCCAGCAGTTTATCACGGGACAGGGTAGCTTTCTTT. Translated, it gives CASSLSRDRVAFF.